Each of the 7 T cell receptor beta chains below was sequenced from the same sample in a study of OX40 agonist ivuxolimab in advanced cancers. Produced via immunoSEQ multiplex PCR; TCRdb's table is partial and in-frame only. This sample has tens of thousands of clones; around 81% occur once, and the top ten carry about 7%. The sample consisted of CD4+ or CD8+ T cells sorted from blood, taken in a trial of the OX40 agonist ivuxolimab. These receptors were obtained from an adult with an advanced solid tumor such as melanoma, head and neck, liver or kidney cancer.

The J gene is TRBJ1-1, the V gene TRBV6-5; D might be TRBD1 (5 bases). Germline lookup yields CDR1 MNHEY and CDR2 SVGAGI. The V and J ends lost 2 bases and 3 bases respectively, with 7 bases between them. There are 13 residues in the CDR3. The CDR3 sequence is CASSYGAHTEAFF. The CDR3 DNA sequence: TGTGCCAGCAGTTACGGGGCCCACACTGAAGCTTTCTTT.

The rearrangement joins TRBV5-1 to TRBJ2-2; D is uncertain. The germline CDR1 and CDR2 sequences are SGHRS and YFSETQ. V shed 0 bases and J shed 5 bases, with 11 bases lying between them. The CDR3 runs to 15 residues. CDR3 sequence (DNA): TGCGCCAGCAGCTTGGTTGAGGAGTCGACCGGGGAGCTGTTTTTT. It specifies CASSLVEESTGELFF.

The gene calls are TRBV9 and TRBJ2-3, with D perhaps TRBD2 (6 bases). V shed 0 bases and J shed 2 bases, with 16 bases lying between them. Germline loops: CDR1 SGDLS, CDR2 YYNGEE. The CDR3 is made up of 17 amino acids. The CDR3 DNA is TGTGCCAGCAGCGTAGCTGGAGACGGGGGAGCCACAGATACGCAGTATTTT. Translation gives CASSVAGDGGATDTQYF.

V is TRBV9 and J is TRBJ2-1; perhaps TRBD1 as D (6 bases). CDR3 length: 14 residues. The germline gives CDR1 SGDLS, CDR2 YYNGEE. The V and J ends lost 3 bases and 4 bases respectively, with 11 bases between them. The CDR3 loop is CASSDAGAYNEQFF. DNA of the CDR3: TGTGCCAGCAGCGATGCAGGGGCTTACAATGAGCAGTTCTTC.

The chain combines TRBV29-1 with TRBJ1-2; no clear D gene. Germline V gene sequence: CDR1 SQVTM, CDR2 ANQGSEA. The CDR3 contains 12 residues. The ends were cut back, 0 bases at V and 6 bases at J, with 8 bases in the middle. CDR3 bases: TGCAGCGTTGAAGATCGGCCGGATGGCTACACCTTC. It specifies CSVEDRPDGYTF. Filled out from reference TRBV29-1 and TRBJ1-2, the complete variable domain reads SAVISQKPSRDICQRGTSLTIQCQVDSQVTMMFWYRQQPGQSLTLIATANQGSEATYESGFVIDKFPISRPNLTFSTLTVSNMSPEDSSIYLCSVEDRPDGYTFGSGTRLTVV.

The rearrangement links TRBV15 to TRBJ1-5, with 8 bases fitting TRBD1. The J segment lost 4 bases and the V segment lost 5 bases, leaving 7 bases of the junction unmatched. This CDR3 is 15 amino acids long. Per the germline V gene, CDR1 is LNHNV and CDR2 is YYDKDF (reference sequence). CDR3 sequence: CATSPLGQGNQPQHF. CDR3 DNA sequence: TGTGCCACCAGCCCCCTAGGACAGGGTAATCAGCCCCAGCATTTT.

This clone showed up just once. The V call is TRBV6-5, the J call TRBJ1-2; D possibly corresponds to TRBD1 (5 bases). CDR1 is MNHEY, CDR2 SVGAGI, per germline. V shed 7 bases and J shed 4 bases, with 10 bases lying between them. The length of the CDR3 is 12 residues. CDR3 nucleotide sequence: TGTGCCAGCACGGGGGACGGCTATGGCTACACCTTC. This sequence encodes CASTGDGYGYTF.